The TCR beta chain under discussion was sequenced for a study of blood T cell repertoires in COVID-19. The assay was immunoSEQ multiplex PCR, and TCRdb's table has in-frame clones only and misses some. Of 300,000 or so clones in the sample, about 90% were seen once. J was trimmed by 3 bases and V by 1 base; bases with no gene match: 11. The CDR3 runs to 18 residues. The germline gives CDR1 MNHNS, CDR2 SASEGT. The clonotype was recovered from a man younger than 35 who had recovered from COVID-19. The V call is TRBV6-1, the J call TRBJ1-2, with 10 bases matching TRBD1. What was sequenced was peripheral blood. CDR3 residues: CASSEGGGTGASDYGYTF. The CDR3 DNA reads TGTGCCAGCAGTGAAGGTGGAGGGACAGGGGCCTCAGACTATGGCTACACCTTC.